The 26 T cell receptor beta chains in this list originate from one sample, sequenced in a study of breast tumors, draining lymph nodes, adjacent tissues. TCRdb re-called the multiplex PCR reads with MiXCR, one entry per CDR3 protein. This sample has about 230,000 distinct CDR3 sequences; about 30% occur once, and the top ten carry 1.1% to 1.5%. Breast cancer patients provided tissue from their axillary draining lymph nodes. The sequenced sample was axillary lymph node tissue. Receptors originate from a female donor with breast cancer. Some clones in this sample may be carry-over from other donors' samples.

This clonotype was seen only a few times. The chain joins TRBV3-1 to TRBJ1-1, with TRBD1 matching 9 bases. This CDR3 is built from 15 residues. Unmatched junction bases numbered 6, after V lost 5 bases and J lost 2 bases. Germline-derived CDR1 and CDR2 are LGHDT and YNNKEL (reference sequence). The DNA for the CDR3 is TGTGCCAGCAGCGGCCGGGGACAGGGAAACACTGAAGCTTTCTTT. It codes for CASSGRGQGNTEAFF.

This clonotype was detected ten times or more. The chain employs TRBV19 and TRBJ1-4; D is ambiguous. The CDR3 contains 16 residues. CDR1 and CDR2 (germline): LNHDA, SQIVND (reference sequence). The V end was cut by 3 bases, the J end by 3 bases, with 14 bases between. CDR3: CASSITSGGANEKLFF. The CDR3 DNA reads TGTGCCAGTAGTATCACGAGTGGCGGAGCTAATGAAAAACTGTTTTTT.

In its sample, this clonotype was seen many times. V is TRBV6-1 and J is TRBJ1-2; no firm D call. The ends were cut back, 0 bases at V and 7 bases at J, with 6 bases in the middle. Germline V gene data show CDR1 as MNHNS and CDR2 as SASEGT. The CDR3 is made up of 12 amino acids. CDR3 nucleotides: TGTGCCAGCAGTGAAGCGCTCGGTGGCTACACCTTC. Its translation is CASSEALGGYTF.

The J gene is TRBJ1-6, the V gene TRBV25-1, with 7 bases that match TRBD1. The CDR3 sequence is 15 residues long. The trim removed 6 bases at V and 6 bases at J, leaving 8 bases unmatched. Germline V gene data show CDR1 as MGHDK and CDR2 as SYGVNS. The CDR3 region is CASSLGTAFNSPLHF. The CDR3 DNA follows: TGTGCCAGCAGCTTAGGGACAGCCTTTAATTCACCCCTCCACTTT. Complete variable domain (other parts from reference TRBV25-1 and TRBJ1-6): EADIYQTPRYLVIGTGKKITLECSQTMGHDKMYWYQQDPGMELHLIHYSYGVNSTEKGDLSSESTVSRIRTEHFPLTLESARPSHTSQYLCASSLGTAFNSPLHFGNGTRLTVT.

CDR3 in DNA: TGTGCCAGCAGCCCGGACGGGACAGGGAGCACAGATACGCAGTATTTT. This encodes CASSPDGTGSTDTQYF. V is TRBV5-5 and J is TRBJ2-3; 9 nucleotides agree with TRBD1. Germline assignment: CDR1 SGHKS and CDR2 YYEKEE (reference sequence). This CDR3 has 16 residues. Trimming removed 4 bases from V and 0 bases from J; junction bases left unmatched: 6. Complete variable domain (other parts from reference TRBV5-5 and TRBJ2-3): DAGVTQSPTHLIKTRGQQVTLRCSPISGHKSVSWYQQVLGQGPQFIFQYYEKEERGRGNFPDRFSARQFPNYSSELNVNALLLGDSALYLCASSPDGTGSTDTQYFGPGTRLTVL.

This clonotype has at least ten counts. The J gene is TRBJ2-3, the V gene TRBV24-1; no reliable D call. The CDR3 has 13 amino acids. V was cut by 5 bases and J by 1 base, with 6 bases left in between. From germline, CDR1 is KGHDR and CDR2 SFDVKD. This chain's CDR3 is CATSAGGTDTQYF. CDR3 bases: TGTGCCACCAGTGCTGGGGGCACAGATACGCAGTATTTT.

Only a few counts were recorded for this clonotype. V and J are TRBV30 and TRBJ2-5; D gene unclear. Per the germline V gene, CDR1 is GTSNPN and CDR2 is SVGIG (reference sequence). Trimming removed 5 bases at V and 5 bases at J, with 12 bases between. The CDR3 sequence is 12 residues long. The CDR3 spells CAWSGMGETQYF. CDR3 nucleotides: TGTGCCTGGTCAGGAATGGGGGAGACCCAGTACTTC. Supplemented by reference TRBV30 and TRBJ2-5, the full variable domain reads SQTIHQWPATLVQPVGSPLSLECTVEGTSNPNLYWYRQAAGRGLQLLFYSVGIGQISSEVPQNLSASRPQDRQFILSSKKLLLSDSGFYLCAWSGMGETQYFGPGTRLLVL.

This chain uses TRBV27 with TRBJ1-2; 7 positions agree with TRBD1. CDR3 length: 14 residues. V was clipped by 3 bases and J by 4 bases; unmatched bases: 5. Germline V lookup: CDR1 MNHEY, CDR2 SMNVEV (reference sequence). The CDR3 region is CASSLAGGSYGYTF. The CDR3 DNA follows: TGTGCCAGCAGTTTGGCAGGGGGGTCCTATGGCTACACCTTC.

This clonotype showed up many times. V and J are TRBV19 and TRBJ2-1, with no clear D. The CDR3 consists of 15 residues. From germline, CDR1 is LNHDA and CDR2 SQIVND (reference sequence). V was cut by 7 bases and J by 1 base, with 14 bases left in between. CDR3: CASTPRPSSYNEQFF. The CDR3 region has the DNA TGTGCCAGTACCCCTCGTCCCAGTTCCTACAATGAGCAGTTCTTC.

The chain combines TRBV7-3 with TRBJ2-1; 7 nucleotides match TRBD2. This CDR3 has 14 residues. Per germline, CDR1 SGHTA and CDR2 FQGTGA. DNA of the CDR3: TGTGCTAGAGTAGGACTAGGGATCAACAATGAGCAGTTCTTC. Translating it yields CARVGLGINNEQFF. Using reference TRBV7-3 and TRBJ2-1 for the parts outside the CDR3, the full variable domain is GAGVSQTPSNKVTEKGKYVELRCDPISGHTALYWYRQSLGQGPEFLIYFQGTGAADDSGLPNDRFFAVRPEGSVSTLKIQRTERGDSAVYLCARVGLGINNEQFFGPGTRLTVL.

J is TRBJ1-2 and V is TRBV4-1; tentative D call: TRBD1 (5 bases). Germline loops: CDR1 MGHRA, CDR2 YSYEKL. The ends were cut back, 1 base at V and 5 bases at J, with 14 bases in the middle. This CDR3 has 15 residues. The CDR3 sequence is CASSQASGTLYGYTF. DNA for the CDR3: TGCGCCAGCAGCCAAGCCTCCGGGACCTTGTATGGCTACACCTTC.

The sample holds many counts of this clonotype. V usage is TRBV5-1 and J usage is TRBJ2-2, with a possible D match to TRBD2 (6 bases). Germline V gene sequence: CDR1 SGHRS, CDR2 YFSETQ. This CDR3 is 13 amino acids long. V was pared by 8 bases and J by 1 base, with 9 bases between. CDR3 region: CASLSGNTGELFF. In DNA, the CDR3 is TGCGCCAGTCTTAGCGGGAACACCGGGGAGCTGTTTTTT.

This clonotype was found many times. The chain is built from TRBV7-2 and TRBJ2-5, with 9 bases fitting TRBD2. The CDR3 consists of 16 residues. Germline-derived CDR1 and CDR2 are SGHTA and FQGNSA. V lost 2 bases and J lost 4; bases outside the gene matches: 8. CDR3 protein: CASSLRGAGGGETQYF. CDR3 nucleotides: TGTGCCAGCAGCTTAAGAGGAGCGGGAGGCGGAGAGACCCAGTACTTC.

Ten or more counts support this clonotype. This rearrangement joins TRBV5-8 to TRBJ2-6; D remains ambiguous. Per germline, CDR1 SGHTS and CDR2 YDEGEE. V lost 2 bases and J 4 bases, leaving 10 bases between the germline ends. CDR3 length equals 15 residues. CDR3 in amino acids: CASSLFSSGANVLTF. Here the CDR3 DNA reads TGTGCCAGCAGCTTATTCAGTTCAGGGGCCAACGTCCTGACTTTC.

The chain is built from TRBV12-3 or TRBV12-4 and TRBJ1-4; 7 bases align to TRBD1. The CDR3 has 17 residues. Trimming at V came to 3 bases and at J to 3 bases, leaving 10 bases not matched to a gene. The CDR3 protein is CASSFDTRTGSNEKLFF. The CDR3 DNA is TGTGCCAGCAGTTTCGACACGCGGACAGGTTCTAATGAAAAACTGTTTTTT.

This clonotype was seen many times. CDR3 residues: CASRGGMNTGELFF. For the CDR3, the DNA is TGCGCCAGCAGAGGAGGGATGAACACCGGGGAGCTGTTTTTT. The gene calls are TRBV5-1 and TRBJ2-2; D might be TRBD2 (6 bases). Germline-derived CDR1 and CDR2 are SGHRS and YFSETQ. Trimming took 5 bases from V and 1 from J, leaving 9 bases between them. CDR3 length equals 14 residues.

This clonotype was detected ten times or more. CDR3 residues: CASSELRPDGGEQFF. The CDR3 DNA follows: TGTGCCAGCAGTGAACTCCGCCCGGACGGTGGTGAGCAGTTCTTC. J is TRBJ2-1 and V is TRBV6-1; D remains unclear. Per the germline V gene, CDR1 is MNHNS and CDR2 is SASEGT. This CDR3 comprises 15 residues. V was trimmed by 2 bases and J by 9 bases, leaving 17 bases between them.

This clonotype was observed once. The chain employs TRBV7-3 and TRBJ1-6, with 7 bases matching TRBD1. Per germline, CDR1 SGHTA and CDR2 FQGTGA. V dropped 1 base and J dropped 14; count of bases not matched to a gene: 20. The CDR3 extends over 18 amino acids. The CDR3 DNA reads as TGTGCCAGCAGCTTAATTTCGGCGGGAGGGGGCAGGGAAATTACCCTCCACTTT. As protein: CASSLISAGGGREITLHF.

This clonotype has a single count. The chain carries TRBV3-1 and TRBJ2-3; unclear D gene. This CDR3 spans 16 amino acids. Germline CDR1 reads LGHDT; CDR2 reads YNNKEL (reference sequence). Trimming removed 6 bases at V and 0 bases at J, with 16 bases between. The CDR3 sequence is CASSRRRFSSTDTQYF. DNA of the CDR3: TGTGCCAGCAGTCGTCGTAGGTTTTCTAGCACAGATACGCAGTATTTT.

There are many counts of this clonotype. This sequence joins TRBV19 and TRBJ2-1, with no clear D. Trimming pared 7 bases from V and 5 bases from J, leaving 12 bases between. The CDR3 contains 13 residues. Germline V gives CDR1 LNHDA, CDR2 SQIVND (reference sequence). Here the CDR3 reads CASMSLANNEQFF. The CDR3 DNA reads as TGTGCCAGTATGAGTTTAGCAAACAATGAGCAGTTCTTC.

This chain links TRBV29-1 with TRBJ2-5; D possibly corresponds to TRBD2 (5 bases). Germline V gene lookup returns CDR1 SQVTM and CDR2 ANQGSEA. V was cut by 5 bases and J by 7 bases, with 14 bases left in between. This CDR3 comprises 12 residues. CDR3 nucleotides: TGCAGCGTTTCTGAGGGAGTCGGGACCCAGTACTTC. Its translation: CSVSEGVGTQYF.

Many counts were recorded for this clonotype. CDR3 loop: CAISPGDNSPLHF. The CDR3 coding sequence is TGTGCCATCAGCCCAGGGGATAATTCACCCCTCCACTTT. This chain connects TRBV10-3 to TRBJ1-6; tentatively, D is TRBD1 (6 bases). The CDR3 consists of 13 residues. The germline V gene encodes CDR1 ENHRY and CDR2 SYGVKD. V dropped 6 bases and J dropped 5 bases, with 8 bases sitting between them.

Concerning this clonotype itself: At one end, the junction sequence differs from germline, possibly due to a read error. This chain links TRBV20-1 with TRBJ2-5; D is perhaps TRBD2 (6 bases). The CDR3 contains 15 residues. The germline CDR1 and CDR2 sequences are DFQATT and SNEGSKA (reference sequence). The CDR3 DNA reads as TGCGGTGCTAGCCGACCTGCGGGGCGACCAGAGACCCAGTACTTC. The encoded protein is CGASRPAGRPETQYF.

Concerning this clonotype itself: This may be a read error, as it is one base from a much larger clone. V gene TRBV11-3 combines with J gene TRBJ2-6; the D gene is possibly TRBD1 (6 bases). Germline values: CDR1 SGHNT, CDR2 YENEEA. CDR3 size: 17 residues. Deletions cut 5 bases from V and 3 bases from J, with 17 bases between. CDR3 sequence: CASSPQRTAFGANVLTF. The CDR3 DNA reads as TGTGCCAGCAGCCCTCAGCGGACAGCGTTTGGGGCCAACGTCCTGACTTTC.

This clonotype was observed at least ten times. The J gene is TRBJ2-3, the V gene TRBV27; D ambiguous. CDR3 size: 13 residues. V was cut by 5 bases and J by 3 bases, with 9 bases left in between. The germline gives CDR1 MNHEY, CDR2 SMNVEV (reference sequence). The CDR3 coding sequence is TGTGCCAGCAGTCCAATTATTACAGATACGCAGTATTTT. This sequence encodes CASSPIITDTQYF.

This clonotype was observed many times. This chain connects TRBV6-6 to TRBJ2-1; either TRBD1 or TRBD2 may supply D (6 bases each). Germline V lookup: CDR1 MNHNY, CDR2 SVGAGI (reference sequence). This CDR3 is 15 amino acids long. Trimming removed 0 bases at V and 7 bases at J, with 13 bases between. The CDR3 sequence: CASSYSGGSVNEQFF. Here the CDR3 DNA reads TGTGCCAGCAGTTACTCGGGGGGCTCTGTAAATGAGCAGTTCTTC.